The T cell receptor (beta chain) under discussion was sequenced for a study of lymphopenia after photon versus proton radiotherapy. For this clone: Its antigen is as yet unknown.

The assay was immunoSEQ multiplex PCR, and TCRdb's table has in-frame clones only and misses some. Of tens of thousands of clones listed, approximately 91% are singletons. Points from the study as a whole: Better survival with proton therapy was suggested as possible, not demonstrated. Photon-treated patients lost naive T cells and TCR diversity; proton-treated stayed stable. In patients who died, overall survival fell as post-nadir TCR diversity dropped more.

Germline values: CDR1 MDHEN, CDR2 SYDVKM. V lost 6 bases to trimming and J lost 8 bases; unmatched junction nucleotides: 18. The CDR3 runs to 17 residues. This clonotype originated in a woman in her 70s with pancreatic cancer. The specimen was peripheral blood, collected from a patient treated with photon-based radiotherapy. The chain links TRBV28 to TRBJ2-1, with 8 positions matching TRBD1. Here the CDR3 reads CASSLPLRTGFLDEQFF. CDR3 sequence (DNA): TGTGCCAGCAGCTTACCCCTCCGGACAGGGTTTTTGGATGAGCAGTTCTTC.